What follows describes a single T cell receptor (beta chain). Trimming removed 5 bases from V and 3 bases from J; junction bases left unmatched: 5. CDR3 size: 15 residues. Germline CDR1 reads SGHVS; CDR2 reads FNYEAQ. This entry is derived from a study of blood T cell repertoires in COVID-19. TCRdb's copy holds only in-frame clones and misses some; the assay was immunoSEQ multiplex PCR. In the table there are approximately 150,000 clones, 84% of which are singletons. This chain connects TRBV7-6 to TRBJ2-1, with 9 bases fitting TRBD1. This receptor was taken from a man aged 60 to 69 with acute or convalescent COVID-19. Sequencing was carried out using peripheral blood. The CDR3 loop reads CASSLGQGIYNEQFF. Written as DNA, the CDR3 is TGTGCCAGCAGCCTGGGACAGGGAATCTACAATGAGCAGTTCTTC.